The 25 T cell receptor beta chains listed next were all sequenced from one sample in a study of blood T cells in healthy people across ages (dated by TCRdb to 2015 to 2017). Library creation used 5' RACE. Sequencing relied on an Illumina HiSeq 2500. A second PCR of roughly 7 to 12 cycles was run with a J-beta primer mix and a sample-barcoded 5' primer. TCRdb reprocessing: public reads trimmed at Q25 with fastp, clones called with MiXCR, in-frame beta chains kept. A single entry per CDR3 protein holds the most common genes and DNA from its merged rows. Recorded for this sample are 550,000 to 650,000 distinct CDR3 sequences; roughly 31% of them occurred a single time. 15% to 19% of the sample belongs to the ten largest clones. Sequences were obtained from blood. The receptors were sampled from an elderly woman in good health.

In this sample, this clonotype turned up a few times. This may be a read error, as it is one base from a much larger clone. This chain links TRBV4-2 with TRBJ2-7; D gene unclear. Germline CDR1 reads LGHNA; CDR2 reads YNFKEQ. The CDR3 spans 14 residues. CDR3 region: CAGSQEKSSYEQYF. CDR3 DNA: TGTGCCGGCAGCCAAGAGAAGAGCTCCTACGAGCAGTACTTC.

A few counts support this clonotype. The rearrangement uses TRBV11-2 and TRBJ2-3; D not resolved. This CDR3 contains 13 residues. Germline V CDR1 and CDR2: SGHAT, FQNNGV. V was shortened by 7 bases and J by 5 bases, with 13 bases between the two germline ends. The CDR3 spells CASNSNFEDTQYF. The CDR3 DNA follows: TGTGCCAGCAACTCGAACTTCGAAGATACGCAGTATTTT.

This clonotype turned up a few times. One base away lies a much larger clone, so this may be a sequencing read error. The gene calls are TRBV12-3 or TRBV12-4 and TRBJ2-3; D gene uncertain. V gave up 11 bases and J gave up 5 bases, with 20 bases separating them. The CDR3 is 14 residues long. The CDR3 here is CACTFRPGGDTQYF. CDR3 DNA: TGTGCCTGCACTTTCCGTCCAGGCGGAGATACGCAGTATTTT.

This chain connects TRBV7-2 to TRBJ1-2, with D perhaps TRBD1 (5 bases). CDR1 and CDR2 from the germline V gene are SGHTA and FQGNSA. The V and J ends lost 0 bases and 2 bases respectively, with 25 bases between them. CDR3 length: 20 residues. The CDR3 DNA reads TGTGCCAGCAGCTTAGCGGTCGGCAGCAGGGAAGGACCCTTAAACTATGGCTACACCTTC. Residues: CASSLAVGSREGPLNYGYTF.

This chain uses TRBV12-5 with TRBJ2-7; the match to TRBD2 covers 9 bases. CDR3 length equals 16 residues. From germline, CDR1 is LGHNT and CDR2 FRNRAP. The trim removed 0 bases at V and 4 bases at J, leaving 7 bases unmatched. The CDR3 region has the DNA TGTGCTAGTGGTTTGGTAGTAGCGGGGGACAATTACGAGCAGTACTTC. It translates to CASGLVVAGDNYEQYF.

This clonotype was picked up many times. The V and J genes are TRBV5-6 and TRBJ2-1; D gene ambiguous. The CDR3 contains 13 residues. Germline V gene lookup returns CDR1 SGHDT and CDR2 YYEEEE. V was pared by 0 bases and J by 10 bases, with 11 bases between. DNA of the CDR3: TGTGCCAGCAGCTTGGCCCGGTACGGAGAGCAGTTCTTC. Its protein is CASSLARYGEQFF. Supplemented by reference TRBV5-6 and TRBJ2-1, the full variable domain reads DAGVTQSPTHLIKTRGQQVTLRCSPKSGHDTVSWYQQALGQGPQFIFQYYEEEERQRGNFPDRFSGHQFPNYSSELNVNALLLGDSALYLCASSLARYGEQFFGPGTRLTVL.

This clonotype was detected many times. This chain links TRBV20-1 with TRBJ2-7; 10 nucleotides match TRBD1. CDR3 length: 14 amino acids. Germline trimming cut 4 bases from V and 3 bases from J; bases unmatched to any gene: 6. Germline V gene lookup returns CDR1 DFQATT and CDR2 SNEGSKA (reference sequence). Written as DNA, the CDR3 is TGCAGTGCTACTAGGACAGGGGGGCTCTACGAGCAGTACTTC. It yields the protein CSATRTGGLYEQYF.

In this sample, this clonotype turned up many times. CDR3 region: CASREGTTEAFF. The CDR3 nucleotides are TGTGCCAGCAGGGAGGGTACGACTGAAGCTTTCTTT. The chain joins TRBV12-3 or TRBV12-4 to TRBJ1-1; D not certain. V was cut by 6 bases and J by 5 bases, with 10 bases left in between. The CDR3 length is 12 residues.

The J gene is TRBJ1-5, the V gene TRBV7-9, with D hard to call. Per germline, CDR1 SEHNR and CDR2 FQNEAQ (reference sequence). V dropped 0 bases and J dropped 0 bases, with 9 bases sitting between them. CDR3 size: 16 residues. The DNA of the CDR3 is TGTGCCAGCAGCTTAGCGGTGGGGTATAGCAATCAGCCCCAGCATTTT. Translated: CASSLAVGYSNQPQHF.

This clonotype was counted at least ten times. The chain recombines TRBV5-1 with TRBJ2-5; weak D call: TRBD2 (6 bases). Trimming shortened V by 4 bases and J by 4 bases, and 17 bases separated the two germline ends. This CDR3 contains 15 residues. CDR1 is SGHRS, CDR2 YFSETQ, per germline. In nucleotides, the CDR3 is TGCGCCAGCAGCGGAGGGTCCCTCCCGGGAGAGACCCAGTACTTC. Amino acid sequence: CASSGGSLPGETQYF.

This clonotype was picked up many times. The chain carries TRBV7-9 and TRBJ2-5; TRBD1 might be the D (5 bases). V dropped 4 bases and J dropped 3 bases, with 15 bases sitting between them. This CDR3 contains 15 residues. Germline lookup yields CDR1 SEHNR and CDR2 FQNEAQ (reference sequence). In nucleotides, the CDR3 is TGTGCCAGCAGCTCCGGGTGGGGCAGGGAAGAGACCCAGTACTTC. This sequence encodes CASSSGWGREETQYF. The full variable domain, its missing parts supplied by reference TRBV7-9 and TRBJ2-5, is DTGVSQNPRHKITKRGQNVTFRCDPISEHNRLYWYRQTLGQGPEFLTYFQNEAQLEKSRLLSDRFSAERPKGSFSTLEIQRTEQGDSAMYLCASSSGWGREETQYFGPGTRLLVL.

This chain connects TRBV7-2 to TRBJ2-1; 9 bases are shared with TRBD2. The CDR3 runs to 16 residues. Losses at the gene ends were 5 bases for V and 9 bases for J; bases not matched to a gene: 14. Germline V gives CDR1 SGHTA, CDR2 FQGNSA. The CDR3 protein is CASSDSGLSRGGEQFF. CDR3 sequence (DNA): TGTGCCAGCAGCGACTCCGGACTATCGCGGGGGGGTGAGCAGTTCTTC. Full variable domain (rest looked up from reference TRBV7-2 and TRBJ2-1): GAGVSQSPSNKVTEKGKDVELRCDPISGHTALYWYRQSLGQGLEFLIYFQGNSAPDKSGLPSDRFSAERTGGSVSTLTIQRTQQEDSAVYLCASSDSGLSRGGEQFFGPGTRLTVL.

This clonotype occurred many times. This rearrangement joins TRBV10-3 to TRBJ2-5; 13 nucleotides match TRBD2. The germline gives CDR1 ENHRY, CDR2 SYGVKD. The CDR3 has 17 amino acids. J gave up 4 bases and V 0 bases, and 5 bases lay outside the gene matches. The CDR3 sequence is CAISESRTSGGRETQYF. In nucleotides, the CDR3 is TGTGCCATCAGTGAGTCTAGGACTAGCGGGGGCCGAGAGACCCAGTACTTC.

This clonotype was seen many times. The genes are TRBV6-1 and TRBJ2-7; D remains ambiguous. The CDR3 runs 13 residues. V gave up 2 bases and J gave up 4 bases, with 9 bases separating them. The germline CDR1 and CDR2 sequences are MNHNS and SASEGT. CDR3 sequence (DNA): TGTGCCAGCAGTGAAAACGGGTTGTACGAGCAGTACTTC. Translating gives CASSENGLYEQYF.

V is TRBV19 and J is TRBJ2-4, with D possibly TRBD1 on 7 matching bases. The tail of the sequence fits TRBJ2-7 better, so the J call may be wrong. Germline V gives CDR1 LNHDA, CDR2 SQIVND (reference sequence). The CDR3 sequence is 13 residues long. In DNA form, the CDR3 reads TGTGCCAGCCAGCAGGGGGGCCACCACGAGCAGTACTTC. As protein: CASQQGGHHEQYF.

The rearrangement links TRBV29-1 to TRBJ1-1; D possibly corresponds to TRBD1 (6 bases). The CDR3 runs 11 residues. V lost 2 bases and J 6 bases, leaving 7 bases between the germline ends. Germline V gives CDR1 SQVTM, CDR2 ANQGSEA. The chain's CDR3 is CSVERGSEAFF. CDR3 nucleotide sequence: TGCAGCGTTGAAAGGGGGTCTGAAGCTTTCTTT.

This clonotype came up many times. The chain joins TRBV27 to TRBJ2-5; a weak D match, TRBD2 (5 bases). V dropped 1 base and J dropped 7 bases, with 10 bases sitting between them. Germline V CDR1 and CDR2: MNHEY, SMNVEV (reference sequence). The CDR3 has 13 amino acids. This chain's CDR3 is CASSLWAGGTQYF. The CDR3, as DNA: TGTGCCAGCAGTTTATGGGCGGGTGGGACCCAGTACTTC.

V is TRBV6-2 or TRBV6-3 and J is TRBJ2-4, with TRBD1 matching over 8 bases. Per the germline V gene, CDR1 is MNHEY and CDR2 is SVGEGT. This CDR3 region has 14 residues. J was trimmed by 6 bases and V by 6 bases; bases with no gene match: 7. CDR3 bases: TGTGCCAGCAGAAAACCCGGACAGGGAAACATTCAGTACTTC. It codes for CASRKPGQGNIQYF.

The V gene is TRBV20-1, the J gene TRBJ1-3; 8 nucleotides agree with TRBD1. This CDR3 has 16 amino acids. V shed 1 base, J shed 8 bases, and the junction held 13 bases outside the gene matches. CDR1 and CDR2 (germline): DFQATT, SNEGSKA (reference sequence). Here the CDR3 reads CSARAVADRVADTIYF. Written as DNA, the CDR3 is TGCAGTGCTAGAGCCGTCGCGGACAGGGTTGCTGACACCATATATTTT.

This clonotype was observed many times. The genes are TRBV6-4 and TRBJ2-1; no firm D call. CDR3 length: 14 residues. The germline V gene has CDR1 MRHNA and CDR2 SNTAGT. The V end was cut by 1 base, the J end by 10 bases, with 14 bases between. The CDR3 sequence is CASSDFSTGSEQFF. CDR3 in DNA: TGTGCCAGCAGTGACTTCTCTACTGGCAGCGAGCAGTTCTTC.

As for this clonotype: This may come from a read error, since a much larger clone is one base off. The V call is TRBV9, the J call TRBJ2-4; TRBD2 matches 9 bases. The trim removed 5 bases at V and 13 bases at J, leaving 7 bases unmatched. The V gene's germline CDR1 is SGDLS and CDR2 YYNGEE. This CDR3 is built from 12 residues. The CDR3, as DNA: TGTGCCAGCAGTCCTAGCGGGGCTGAGCAGTACTTC. This encodes CASSPSGAEQYF.

The rearrangement uses TRBV5-4 and TRBJ2-6; D may be TRBD1 (6 bases). This CDR3 has 17 residues. V lost 3 bases to trimming and J lost 0 bases, with 13 bases between them. CDR1 SGHNT and CDR2 YYREEE come from the germline V gene (reference sequence). In nucleotides, the CDR3 is TGTGCCAGCAGCTCTGGGACATTCAGCTCTGGGGCCAACGTCCTGACTTTC. This encodes CASSSGTFSSGANVLTF.

This clonotype has more than one count but fewer than ten. A read error may be the cause here, since a much bigger clone is one base away. The chain has TRBV15 and TRBJ2-7; TRBD1 matches 9 bases. The CDR3 extends over 14 amino acids. Germline V gene lookup returns CDR1 LNHNV and CDR2 YYDKDF (reference sequence). V gave up 6 bases and J gave up 7 bases; unmatched junction bases: 10. The CDR3 nucleotides are TGTGCCACCAGTTTTCCCGGGACAGGGAATGAGCAGTACTTC. Translating it yields CATSFPGTGNEQYF.

CDR3 sequence (DNA): TGTGCCAGCAGCGCGTCCCGGGACAGGGGTCTGAACACTGAAGCTTTCTTT. It specifies CASSASRDRGLNTEAFF. This chain joins TRBV9 and TRBJ1-1; 10 nucleotides agree with TRBD1. Germline V gene data show CDR1 as SGDLS and CDR2 as YYNGEE. Trimming cost V 3 bases and J 0 bases; bases outside gene matches: 8. The CDR3 has 17 residues. The entire variable domain, with the rest obtained from reference TRBV9 and TRBJ1-1, is as follows: DSGVTQTPKHLITATGQRVTLRCSPRSGDLSVYWYQQSLDQGLQFLIQYYNGEERAKGNILERFSAQQFPDLHSELNLSSLELGDSALYFCASSASRDRGLNTEAFFGQGTRLTVV.

The chain links TRBV7-2 to TRBJ1-1, with D possibly TRBD1 on 6 matching bases. Trimming pared 0 bases from V and 12 bases from J, leaving 14 bases between. The CDR3 consists of 13 residues. Germline V gene data show CDR1 as SGHTA and CDR2 as FQGNSA. The CDR3 nucleotides read TGTGCCAGCAGCTTAGCCGGACAGAGTGGTACTTTCTTT. The encoded protein is CASSLAGQSGTFF. Looking up the rest from reference TRBV7-2 and TRBJ1-1 gives the full variable domain: GAGVSQSPSNKVTEKGKDVELRCDPISGHTALYWYRQSLGQGLEFLIYFQGNSAPDKSGLPSDRFSAERTGGSVSTLTIQRTQQEDSAVYLCASSLAGQSGTFFGQGTRLTVV.